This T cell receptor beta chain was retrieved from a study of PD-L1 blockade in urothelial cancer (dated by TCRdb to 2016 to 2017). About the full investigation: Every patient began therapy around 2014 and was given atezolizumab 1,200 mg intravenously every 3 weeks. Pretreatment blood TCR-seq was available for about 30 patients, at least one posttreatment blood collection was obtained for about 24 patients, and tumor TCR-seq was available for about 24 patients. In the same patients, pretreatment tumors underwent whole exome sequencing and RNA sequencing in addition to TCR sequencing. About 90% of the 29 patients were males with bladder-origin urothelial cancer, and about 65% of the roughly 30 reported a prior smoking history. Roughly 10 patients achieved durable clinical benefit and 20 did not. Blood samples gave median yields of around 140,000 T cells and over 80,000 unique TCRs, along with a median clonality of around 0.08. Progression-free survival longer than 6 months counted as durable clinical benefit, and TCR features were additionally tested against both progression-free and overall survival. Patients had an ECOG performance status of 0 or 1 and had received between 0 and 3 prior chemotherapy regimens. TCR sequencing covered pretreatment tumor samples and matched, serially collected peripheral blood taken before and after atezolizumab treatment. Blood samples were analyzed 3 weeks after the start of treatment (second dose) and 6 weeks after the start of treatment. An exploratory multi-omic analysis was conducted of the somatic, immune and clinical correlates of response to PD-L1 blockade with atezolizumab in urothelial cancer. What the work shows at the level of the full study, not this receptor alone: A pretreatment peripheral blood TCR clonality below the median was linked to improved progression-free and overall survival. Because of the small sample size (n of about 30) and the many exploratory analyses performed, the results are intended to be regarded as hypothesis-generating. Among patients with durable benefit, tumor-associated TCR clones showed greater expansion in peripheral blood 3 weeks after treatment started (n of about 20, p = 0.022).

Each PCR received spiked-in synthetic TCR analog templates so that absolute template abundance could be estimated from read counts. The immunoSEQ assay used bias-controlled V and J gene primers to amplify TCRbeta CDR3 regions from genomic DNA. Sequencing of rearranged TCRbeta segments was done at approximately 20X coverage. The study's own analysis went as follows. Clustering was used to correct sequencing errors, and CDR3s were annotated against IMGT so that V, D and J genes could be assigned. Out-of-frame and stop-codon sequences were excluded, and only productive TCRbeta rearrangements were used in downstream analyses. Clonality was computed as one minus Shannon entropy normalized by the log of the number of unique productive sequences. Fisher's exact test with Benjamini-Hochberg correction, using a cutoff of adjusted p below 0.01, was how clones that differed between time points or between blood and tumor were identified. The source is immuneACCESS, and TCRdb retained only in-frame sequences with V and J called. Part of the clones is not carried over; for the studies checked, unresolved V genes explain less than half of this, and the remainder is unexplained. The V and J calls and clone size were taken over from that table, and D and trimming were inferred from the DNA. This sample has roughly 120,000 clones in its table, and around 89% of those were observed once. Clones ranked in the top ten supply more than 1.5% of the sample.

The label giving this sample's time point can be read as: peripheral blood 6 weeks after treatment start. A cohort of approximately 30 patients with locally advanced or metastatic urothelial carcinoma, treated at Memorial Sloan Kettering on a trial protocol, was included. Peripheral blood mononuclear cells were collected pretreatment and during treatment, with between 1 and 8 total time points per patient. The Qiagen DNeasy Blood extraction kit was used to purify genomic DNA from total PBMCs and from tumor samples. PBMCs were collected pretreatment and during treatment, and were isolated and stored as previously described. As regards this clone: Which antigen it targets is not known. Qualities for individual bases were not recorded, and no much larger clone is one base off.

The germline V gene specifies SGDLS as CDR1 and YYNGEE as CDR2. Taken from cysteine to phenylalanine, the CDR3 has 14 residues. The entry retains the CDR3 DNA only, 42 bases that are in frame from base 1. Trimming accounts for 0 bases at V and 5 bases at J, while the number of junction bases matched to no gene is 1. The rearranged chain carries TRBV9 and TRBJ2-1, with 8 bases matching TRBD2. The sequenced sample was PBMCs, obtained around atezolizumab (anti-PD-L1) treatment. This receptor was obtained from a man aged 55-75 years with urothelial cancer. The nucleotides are TGTGCCAGCAGCGTAGGCGGGGGGAACAATGAGCAGTTCTTC. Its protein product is CASSVGGGNNEQFF.